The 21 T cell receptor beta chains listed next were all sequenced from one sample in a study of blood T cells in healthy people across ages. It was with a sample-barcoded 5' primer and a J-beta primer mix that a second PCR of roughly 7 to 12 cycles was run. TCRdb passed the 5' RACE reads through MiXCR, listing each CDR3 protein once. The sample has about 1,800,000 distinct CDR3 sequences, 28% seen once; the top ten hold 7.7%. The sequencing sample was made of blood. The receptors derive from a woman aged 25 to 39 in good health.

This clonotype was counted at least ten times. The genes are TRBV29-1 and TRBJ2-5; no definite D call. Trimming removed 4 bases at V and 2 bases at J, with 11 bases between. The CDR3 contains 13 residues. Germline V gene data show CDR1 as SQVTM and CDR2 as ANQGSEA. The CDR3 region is CSVVVLPQETQYF. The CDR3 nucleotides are TGCAGCGTTGTCGTACTACCGCAAGAGACCCAGTACTTC.

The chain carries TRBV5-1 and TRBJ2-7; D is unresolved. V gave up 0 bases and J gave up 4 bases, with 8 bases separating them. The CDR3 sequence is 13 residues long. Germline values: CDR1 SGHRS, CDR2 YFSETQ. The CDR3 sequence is CASSLEPKYEQYF. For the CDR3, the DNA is TGCGCCAGCAGCTTGGAACCGAAATACGAGCAGTACTTC.

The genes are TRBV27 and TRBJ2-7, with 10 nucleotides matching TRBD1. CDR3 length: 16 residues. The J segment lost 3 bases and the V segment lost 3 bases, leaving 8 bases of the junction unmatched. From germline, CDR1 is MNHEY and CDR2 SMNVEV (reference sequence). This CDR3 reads CASSLQGQGNNYEQYF. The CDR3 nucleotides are TGTGCCAGCAGTTTGCAGGGACAGGGGAATAACTACGAGCAGTACTTC.

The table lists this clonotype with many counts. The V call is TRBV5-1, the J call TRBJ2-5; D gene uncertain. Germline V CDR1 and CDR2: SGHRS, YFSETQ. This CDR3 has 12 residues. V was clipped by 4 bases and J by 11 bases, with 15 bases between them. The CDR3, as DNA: TGCGCCAGCAGCCCTCCAGCCGAAAAGCAGTACTTC. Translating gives CASSPPAEKQYF.

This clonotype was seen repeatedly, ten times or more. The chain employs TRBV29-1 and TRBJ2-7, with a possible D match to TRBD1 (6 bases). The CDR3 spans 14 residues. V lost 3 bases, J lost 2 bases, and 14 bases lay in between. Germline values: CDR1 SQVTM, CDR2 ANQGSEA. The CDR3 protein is CSVDSRQEPYEQYF. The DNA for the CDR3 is TGCAGCGTTGACTCAAGACAGGAGCCCTACGAGCAGTACTTC.

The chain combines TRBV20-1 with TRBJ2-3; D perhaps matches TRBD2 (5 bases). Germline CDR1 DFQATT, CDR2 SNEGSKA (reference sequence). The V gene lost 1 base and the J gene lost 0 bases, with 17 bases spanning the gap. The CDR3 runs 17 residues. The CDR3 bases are TGCAGTGCTAGAGTATATGGGCGGGTTGCCAGCACAGATACGCAGTATTTT. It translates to CSARVYGRVASTDTQYF.

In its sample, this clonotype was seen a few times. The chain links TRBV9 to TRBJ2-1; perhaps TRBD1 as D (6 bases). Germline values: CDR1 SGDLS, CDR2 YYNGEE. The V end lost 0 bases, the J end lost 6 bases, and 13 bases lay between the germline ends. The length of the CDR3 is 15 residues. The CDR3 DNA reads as TGTGCCAGCAGCGTAGCAGGGGTGAGACTCAATGAGCAGTTCTTC. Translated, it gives CASSVAGVRLNEQFF. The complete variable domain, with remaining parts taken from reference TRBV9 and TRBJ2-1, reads DSGVTQTPKHLITATGQRVTLRCSPRSGDLSVYWYQQSLDQGLQFLIQYYNGEERAKGNILERFSAQQFPDLHSELNLSSLELGDSALYFCASSVAGVRLNEQFFGPGTRLTVL.

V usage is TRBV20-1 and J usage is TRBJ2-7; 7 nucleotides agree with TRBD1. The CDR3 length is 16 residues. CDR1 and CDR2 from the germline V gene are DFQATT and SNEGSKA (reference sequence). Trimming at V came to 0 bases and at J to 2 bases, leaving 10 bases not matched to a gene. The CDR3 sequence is CSARDPRQGPTYEQYF. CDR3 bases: TGCAGTGCTAGAGATCCCCGACAGGGTCCCACCTACGAGCAGTACTTC.

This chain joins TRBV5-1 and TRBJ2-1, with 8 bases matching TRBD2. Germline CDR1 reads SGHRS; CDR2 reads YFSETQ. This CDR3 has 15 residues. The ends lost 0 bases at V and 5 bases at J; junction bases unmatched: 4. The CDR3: CASSLDPGGHNEQFF. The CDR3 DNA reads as TGCGCCAGCAGCTTGGACCCGGGAGGGCACAATGAGCAGTTCTTC.

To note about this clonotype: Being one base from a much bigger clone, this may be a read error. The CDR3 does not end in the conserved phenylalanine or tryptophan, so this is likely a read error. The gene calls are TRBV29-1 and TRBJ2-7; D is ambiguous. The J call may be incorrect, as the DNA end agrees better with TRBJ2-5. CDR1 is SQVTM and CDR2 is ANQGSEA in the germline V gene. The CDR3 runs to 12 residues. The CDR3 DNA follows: TGCAGCGTTGTGCACAGCCAAGAGACCCAGTACTGC. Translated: CSVVHSQETQYC.

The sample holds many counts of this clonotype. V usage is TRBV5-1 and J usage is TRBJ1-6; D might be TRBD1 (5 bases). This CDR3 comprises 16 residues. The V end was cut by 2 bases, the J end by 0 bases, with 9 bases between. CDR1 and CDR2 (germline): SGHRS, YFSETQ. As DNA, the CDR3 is TGCGCCAGCAGCTTCGGGGGAAGCTCCTATAATTCACCCCTCCACTTT. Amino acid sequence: CASSFGGSSYNSPLHF.

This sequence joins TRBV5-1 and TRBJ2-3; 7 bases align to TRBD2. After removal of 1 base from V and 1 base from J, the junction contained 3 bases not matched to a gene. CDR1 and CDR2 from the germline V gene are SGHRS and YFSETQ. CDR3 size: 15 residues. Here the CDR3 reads CASSLITSGTDTQYF. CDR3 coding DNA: TGCGCCAGCAGCTTGATCACTAGCGGCACAGATACGCAGTATTTT. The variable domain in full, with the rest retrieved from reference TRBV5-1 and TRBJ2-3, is KAGVTQTPRYLIKTRGQQVTLSCSPISGHRSVSWYQQTPGQGLQFLFEYFSETQRNKGNFPGRFSGRQFSNSRSEMNVSTLELGDSALYLCASSLITSGTDTQYFGPGTRLTVL.

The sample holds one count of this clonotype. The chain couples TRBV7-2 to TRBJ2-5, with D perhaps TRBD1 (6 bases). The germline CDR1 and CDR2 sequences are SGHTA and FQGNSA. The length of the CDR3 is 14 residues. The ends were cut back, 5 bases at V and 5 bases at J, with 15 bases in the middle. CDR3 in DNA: TGTGCCAGCAGCATGGGGGCCTGGGCGGAGACCCAGTACTTC. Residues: CASSMGAWAETQYF.

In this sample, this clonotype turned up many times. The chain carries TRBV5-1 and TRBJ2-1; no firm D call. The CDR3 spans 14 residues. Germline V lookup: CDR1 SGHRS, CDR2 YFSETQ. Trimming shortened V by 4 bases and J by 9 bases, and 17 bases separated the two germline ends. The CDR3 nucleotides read TGCGCCAGCAGCCCATCGGGCTCCTATGGTGAGCAGTTCTTC. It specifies CASSPSGSYGEQFF.

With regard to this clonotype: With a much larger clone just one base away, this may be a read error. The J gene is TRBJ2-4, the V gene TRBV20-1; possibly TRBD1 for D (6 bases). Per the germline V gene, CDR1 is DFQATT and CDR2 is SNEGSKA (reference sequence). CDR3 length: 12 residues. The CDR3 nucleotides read TGCAGTACTAGAAGTTACAGGGACATTCAGTACTTC. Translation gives CSTRSYRDIQYF.

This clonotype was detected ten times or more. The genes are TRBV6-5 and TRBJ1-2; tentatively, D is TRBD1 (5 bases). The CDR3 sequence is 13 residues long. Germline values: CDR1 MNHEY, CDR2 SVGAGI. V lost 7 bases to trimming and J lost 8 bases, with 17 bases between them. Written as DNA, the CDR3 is TGTGCCAGCACCCCGCAAAGGGGCCGGGGCTACACCTTC. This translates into CASTPQRGRGYTF.

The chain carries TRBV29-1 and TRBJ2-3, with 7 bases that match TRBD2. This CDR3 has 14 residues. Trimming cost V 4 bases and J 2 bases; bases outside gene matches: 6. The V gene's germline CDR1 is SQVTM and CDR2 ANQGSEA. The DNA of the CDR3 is TGCAGCGTTGGAGGGCGGGAGAACACAGATACGCAGTATTTT. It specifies CSVGGRENTDTQYF.

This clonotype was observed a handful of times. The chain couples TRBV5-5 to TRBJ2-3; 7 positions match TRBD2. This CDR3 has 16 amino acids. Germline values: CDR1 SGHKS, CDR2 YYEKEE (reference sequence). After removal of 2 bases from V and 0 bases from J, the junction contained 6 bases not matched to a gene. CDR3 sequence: CASSFQAGRSTDTQYF. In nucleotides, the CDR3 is TGTGCCAGCAGCTTCCAAGCGGGAAGAAGCACAGATACGCAGTATTTT.

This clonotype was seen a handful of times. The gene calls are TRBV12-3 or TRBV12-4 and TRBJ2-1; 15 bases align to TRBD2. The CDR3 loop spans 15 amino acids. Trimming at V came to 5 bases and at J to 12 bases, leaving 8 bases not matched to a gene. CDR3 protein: CASSPGLAGGLRQFF. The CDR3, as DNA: TGTGCCAGCAGTCCGGGACTAGCGGGAGGATTGAGGCAGTTCTTC.

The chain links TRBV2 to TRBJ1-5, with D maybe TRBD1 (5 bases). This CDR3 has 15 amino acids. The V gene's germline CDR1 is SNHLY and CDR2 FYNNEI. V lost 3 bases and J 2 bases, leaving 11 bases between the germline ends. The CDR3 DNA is TGTGCCAGCAGTGACGGGGGGTGGGGCAATCAGCCCCAGCATTTT. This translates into CASSDGGWGNQPQHF.

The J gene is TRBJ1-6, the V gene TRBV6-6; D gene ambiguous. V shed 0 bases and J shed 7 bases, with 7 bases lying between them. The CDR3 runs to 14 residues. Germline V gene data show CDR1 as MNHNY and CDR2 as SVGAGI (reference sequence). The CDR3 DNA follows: TGTGCCAGCAGTTACTCCCGGGAAAATTCACCCCTCCACTTT. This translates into CASSYSRENSPLHF.